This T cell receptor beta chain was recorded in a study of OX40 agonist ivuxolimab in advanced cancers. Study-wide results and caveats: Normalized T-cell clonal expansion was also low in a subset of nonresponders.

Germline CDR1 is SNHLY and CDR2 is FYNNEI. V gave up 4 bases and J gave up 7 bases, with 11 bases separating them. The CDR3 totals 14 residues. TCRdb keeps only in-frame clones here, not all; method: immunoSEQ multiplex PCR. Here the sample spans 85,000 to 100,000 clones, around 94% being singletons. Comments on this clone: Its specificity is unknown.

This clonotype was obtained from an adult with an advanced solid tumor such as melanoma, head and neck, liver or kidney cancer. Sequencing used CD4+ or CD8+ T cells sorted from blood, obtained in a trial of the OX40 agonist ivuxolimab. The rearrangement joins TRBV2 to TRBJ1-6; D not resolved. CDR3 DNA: TGTGCCAGCAGTGCCCGTCTCGCGAATTCACCCCTCCACTTT. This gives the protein CASSARLANSPLHF.